These 9 T cell receptor beta chains came from one sample sequenced in a study of Ad26.COV2.S vaccination and SARS-CoV-2 variants. The repertoire was sequenced with immunoSEQ multiplex PCR; TCRdb's copy has only in-frame clones and lacks some. The sample includes around 370,000 clones, approximately 90% of them seen just once. Specimen: peripheral blood, collected after recovery from COVID-19. Every receptor here comes from a human donor who had recovered from COVID-19.

The chain links TRBV7-2 to TRBJ1-1; 9 bases map to TRBD1. Germline values: CDR1 SGHTA, CDR2 FQGNSA. There are 14 residues in the CDR3. With V trimmed by 5 bases and J by 3 bases, 4 bases remained unmatched. CDR3 loop: CASSPRTGDTEAFF. CDR3 nucleotide sequence: TGTGCCAGCAGCCCAAGGACAGGGGACACTGAAGCTTTCTTT.

The V call is TRBV6-4, the J call TRBJ2-3; TRBD1 is a possible D gene (6 bases). Germline V lookup: CDR1 MRHNA, CDR2 SNTAGT. CDR3 size: 15 residues. Trimming pared 2 bases from V and 0 bases from J, leaving 9 bases between. This CDR3 reads CASSDGTTSTDTQYF. DNA for the CDR3: TGTGCCAGCAGTGACGGGACAACTAGCACAGATACGCAGTATTTT.

The genes are TRBV9 and TRBJ1-4; D ambiguous. V dropped 2 bases and J dropped 2 bases, with 4 bases sitting between them. Germline CDR1 reads SGDLS; CDR2 reads YYNGEE. The CDR3 length is 13 residues. This CDR3 is CASSVNTNEKLFF. Written as DNA, the CDR3 is TGTGCCAGCAGCGTGAACACTAATGAAAAACTGTTTTTT.

V is TRBV7-7 and J is TRBJ2-2, with 9 nucleotides matching TRBD2. The CDR3 contains 16 residues. Germline-derived CDR1 and CDR2 are SSHAT and FNYEAQ (reference sequence). V shed 1 base and J 1 base; nucleotides not matched to a gene: 1. The CDR3 bases are TGTGCCAGCAGCTTAGAACTAGCGGGGAACACCGGGGAGCTGTTTTTT. Translated: CASSLELAGNTGELFF.

This clone was seen more than once but under ten times. V usage is TRBV7-9 and J usage is TRBJ1-1, with 7 nucleotides matching TRBD1. V lost 7 bases, J lost 6 bases, and 8 bases stayed unmatched. The CDR3 sequence is 13 residues long. Germline values: CDR1 SEHNR, CDR2 FQNEAQ (reference sequence). CDR3 coding DNA: TGTGCCAGCACAGACAGGGTCATGTCTGAAGCTTTCTTT. Translated, it gives CASTDRVMSEAFF.

This chain connects TRBV5-4 to TRBJ1-2; 7 nucleotides line up with TRBD1. The CDR3 has 15 residues. V dropped 4 bases and J dropped 0; count of bases not matched to a gene: 6. Germline assignment: CDR1 SGHNT and CDR2 YYREEE (reference sequence). Written as DNA, the CDR3 is TGTGCCAGCAGCATCACAGGGGCTTCTAACTATGGCTACACCTTC. Translation gives CASSITGASNYGYTF.

The chain joins TRBV7-2 to TRBJ1-1; 7 bases map to TRBD1. The V segment lost 5 bases and the J segment 9 bases; nucleotides outside the gene matches: 6. The CDR3 spans 12 residues. Germline V CDR1 and CDR2: SGHTA, FQGNSA. In nucleotides, the CDR3 is TGTGCCAGCAGCCCTGGGACAGCCAAAGCTTTCTTT. Its translation is CASSPGTAKAFF. Together with reference TRBV7-2 and TRBJ1-1, the CDR3 gives the full variable domain: GAGVSQSPSNKVTEKGKDVELRCDPISGHTALYWYRQSLGQGLEFLIYFQGNSAPDKSGLPSDRFSAERTGGSVSTLTIQRTQQEDSAVYLCASSPGTAKAFFGQGTRLTVV.

About this clone: At one end, the junction sequence differs from germline, possibly due to a read error. Written as DNA, the CDR3 is TGTGCTAGCAGTCCTGACTTCGGAAACACCATATATTTT. Translating it yields CASSPDFGNTIYF. The chain is built from TRBV7-7 and TRBJ1-3; no firm D call. Germline CDR1 reads SSHAT; CDR2 reads FNYEAQ (reference sequence). The CDR3 spans 13 residues. Variable domain in full (rest from reference TRBV7-7 and TRBJ1-3): GAGVSQSPRYKVTKRGQDVTLRCDPISSHATLYWYQQALGQGPEFLTYFNYEAQPDKSGLPSDRFSAERPEGSISTLTIQRTEQRDSAMYRCASSPDFGNTIYFGEGSWLTVV.

J is TRBJ1-5 and V is TRBV6-5, with D perhaps TRBD1 (6 bases). The germline gives CDR1 MNHEY, CDR2 SVGAGI. The V and J ends lost 6 bases and 4 bases respectively, with 13 bases between them. The CDR3 length is 14 residues. The CDR3 reads CASSRTEGNQPQHF. The CDR3 coding sequence is TGTGCCAGCAGCAGGACAGAGGGGAATCAGCCCCAGCATTTT.